This passage covers 30 T cell receptor beta chains from one sample sequenced in a study of OX40 agonist ivuxolimab in advanced cancers. This table comes from immunoSEQ multiplex PCR, and its TCRdb copy is limited to in-frame clones, with some not included. The sample has about 75,000 clones; roughly nine tenths are singletons. The input for sequencing was CD4+ or CD8+ T cells sorted from blood, taken in a trial of the OX40 agonist ivuxolimab. Every receptor here comes from an adult with an advanced solid tumor such as melanoma, head and neck, liver or kidney cancer.

The chain joins TRBV29-1 to TRBJ1-1; TRBD1 might be the D (5 bases). The V gene lost 7 bases and the J gene lost 1 base, with 13 bases spanning the gap. The CDR3 is 13 amino acids. CDR1 SQVTM and CDR2 ANQGSEA come from the germline V gene. CDR3 nucleotide sequence: TGCAGCGGGGGCGTAGGGGCGAACACTGAAGCTTTCTTT. Translating gives CSGGVGANTEAFF.

The CDR3 nucleotides read TGCGCCAGCAGCCCGTACGAAGGGGGAAGAGCAACTAATGAAAAACTGTTTTTT. Translation gives CASSPYEGGRATNEKLFF. The rearrangement uses TRBV5-1 and TRBJ1-4; tentative D call: TRBD1 (6 bases). V lost 4 bases and J lost 0, with 19 bases in between. This CDR3 is 18 amino acids long. Germline-derived CDR1 and CDR2 are SGHRS and YFSETQ.

The chain combines TRBV5-1 with TRBJ1-4; 12 bases match TRBD1. Losses at the gene ends were 4 bases for V and 7 bases for J; bases not matched to a gene: 5. CDR3 length: 15 amino acids. In germline, CDR1 is SGHRS, CDR2 YFSETQ. CDR3 bases: TGCGCCAGCAGCACTGGGACAGGGGGCGGTGAAAAACTGTTTTTT. It translates to CASSTGTGGGEKLFF. Filled out from reference TRBV5-1 and TRBJ1-4, the complete variable domain reads KAGVTQTPRYLIKTRGQQVTLSCSPISGHRSVSWYQQTPGQGLQFLFEYFSETQRNKGNFPGRFSGRQFSNSRSEMNVSTLELGDSALYLCASSTGTGGGEKLFFGSGTQLSVL.

This clone came up a few times. The chain recombines TRBV18 with TRBJ1-6, with D possibly being TRBD1 (6 bases). The germline gives CDR1 KGHSH, CDR2 LQKENI. V was pared by 6 bases and J by 8 bases, with 11 bases between. The length of the CDR3 is 13 residues. The CDR3 DNA sequence: TGTGCCAGCTCGGGGGCCTCGGATTCACCCCTCCACTTT. It encodes CASSGASDSPLHF.

The chain employs TRBV5-1 and TRBJ1-2, with 7 bases lining up with TRBD1. CDR1 and CDR2 (germline): SGHRS, YFSETQ. The CDR3 loop spans 15 amino acids. With V trimmed by 4 bases and J by 6 bases, 12 bases remained unmatched. The CDR3 loop is CASSGQTGKVDGYTF. CDR3 in DNA: TGCGCCAGCAGCGGCCAGACAGGGAAAGTTGATGGCTACACCTTC.

The chain joins TRBV2 to TRBJ2-2; D may be TRBD2 (5 bases). CDR3 length equals 13 residues. V lost 6 bases and J 2 bases, leaving 7 bases between the germline ends. Germline V gives CDR1 SNHLY, CDR2 FYNNEI. The CDR3 DNA reads TGTGCCAGCAGGGAGGAAAACACCGGGGAGCTGTTTTTT. This translates into CASREENTGELFF.

The chain is built from TRBV5-1 and TRBJ2-1, with 10 bases matching TRBD2. Germline CDR1 and CDR2: SGHRS and YFSETQ. This CDR3 is 14 amino acids long. Trimming took 3 bases from V and 6 from J; bases not matched to a gene: 3. The CDR3 protein is CASSSGLASNEQFF. CDR3 DNA: TGCGCCAGCAGCTCGGGACTAGCGAGCAATGAGCAGTTCTTC.

The chain joins TRBV15 to TRBJ1-2; 7 bases map to TRBD1. Germline V lookup: CDR1 LNHNV, CDR2 YYDKDF (reference sequence). The V gene end was trimmed by 5 bases and the J gene end by 5 bases; junction bases not matched to a gene: 5. This CDR3 is 13 amino acids long. The CDR3 sequence is CATSETGLYGYTF. The CDR3 bases are TGTGCCACCAGCGAGACAGGGCTTTATGGCTACACCTTC. The variable domain in full, completed from reference TRBV15 and TRBJ1-2, reads DAMVIQNPRYQVTQFGKPVTLSCSQTLNHNVMYWYQQKSSQAPKLLFHYYDKDFNNEADTPDNFQSRRPNTSFCFLDIRSPGLGDTAMYLCATSETGLYGYTFGSGTRLTVV.

The V gene is TRBV10-3, the J gene TRBJ1-5; D unresolved. V shed 1 base and J shed 2 bases, with 15 bases lying between them. The germline CDR1 and CDR2 sequences are ENHRY and SYGVKD. The CDR3 consists of 17 residues. CDR3 DNA sequence: TGTGCCATCAGTGAGTTAAAACAGCTGCGAGGCAATCAGCCCCAGCATTTT. This encodes CAISELKQLRGNQPQHF.

This chain links TRBV28 with TRBJ2-1; 12 bases align to TRBD2. Germline CDR1 MDHEN, CDR2 SYDVKM. CDR3 length: 17 amino acids. Unmatched junction bases numbered 9, after V lost 6 bases and J lost 3 bases. CDR3 bases: TGTGCCAGCAGCCCACGGACTAGCGGGGTGCTCTACAATGAGCAGTTCTTC. Its translation is CASSPRTSGVLYNEQFF.

The rearrangement joins TRBV5-4 to TRBJ2-1; D may correspond to TRBD1 or TRBD2 (5 bases each). The V gene's germline CDR1 is SGHNT and CDR2 YYREEE (reference sequence). The CDR3 length is 17 residues. V shed 4 bases and J shed 0 bases, with 17 bases lying between them. The CDR3 DNA is TGTGCCAGCAGCCCCTCTCGGGGCTTGAGCTCCTACAATGAGCAGTTCTTC. Translated: CASSPSRGLSSYNEQFF.

This rearrangement joins TRBV6-1 to TRBJ1-1, with D possibly matching TRBD1 (6 bases). This CDR3 has 15 amino acids. Germline values: CDR1 MNHNS, CDR2 SASEGT. V was cut by 1 base and J by 4 bases, with 13 bases left in between. The CDR3 sequence is CASSEGTVRGTEAFF. CDR3 coding DNA: TGTGCCAGCAGTGAAGGGACAGTGAGGGGCACTGAAGCTTTCTTT.

V is TRBV15 and J is TRBJ2-7; 7 bases line up with TRBD2. V shed 1 base, J shed 2 bases, and the junction held 8 bases outside the gene matches. Germline assignment: CDR1 LNHNV and CDR2 YYDKDF (reference sequence). The CDR3 runs 16 residues. For the CDR3, the DNA is TGTGCCACCAGCAGAGCAGGGAGGGGCCGAACCTACGAGCAGTACTTC. Its protein product is CATSRAGRGRTYEQYF.

V usage is TRBV4-2 and J usage is TRBJ2-1; D tentatively reads TRBD1 or TRBD2 (6 bases each). V lost 7 bases and J lost 5, with 15 bases in between. Germline values: CDR1 LGHNA, CDR2 YNFKEQ. CDR3 length equals 14 residues. The CDR3 coding sequence is TGTGCCAGCAAATCACAGGGCGGGGACAATGAGCAGTTCTTC. Protein sequence: CASKSQGGDNEQFF.

The chain links TRBV5-1 to TRBJ2-7, with TRBD1 matching 8 bases. J was trimmed by 5 bases and V by 4 bases; bases with no gene match: 8. Per germline, CDR1 SGHRS and CDR2 YFSETQ. There are 14 residues in the CDR3. CDR3 amino acids: CASSRNPTGDEQYF. CDR3 DNA sequence: TGCGCCAGCAGCCGGAACCCGACAGGGGACGAGCAGTACTTC.

The chain couples TRBV30 to TRBJ1-5; 9 bases line up with TRBD1. In germline, CDR1 is GTSNPN, CDR2 SVGIG (reference sequence). The CDR3 has 16 residues. Trimming cost V 7 bases and J 4 bases; bases outside gene matches: 14. This chain's CDR3 is CALKRYRGQGNQPQHF. In DNA, the CDR3 is TGTGCCTTAAAAAGGTACAGGGGGCAAGGAAATCAGCCCCAGCATTTT. Together with reference TRBV30 and TRBJ1-5, the CDR3 gives the full variable domain: SQTIHQWPATLVQPVGSPLSLECTVEGTSNPNLYWYRQAAGRGLQLLFYSVGIGQISSEVPQNLSASRPQDRQFILSSKKLLLSDSGFYLCALKRYRGQGNQPQHFGDGTRLSIL.

Comment on this clone: The junction differs from germline at one of its ends, possibly a read error. This sequence joins TRBV5-1 and TRBJ2-1; D assignment may be TRBD1 or TRBD2 (7 bases each). The CDR3 has 13 residues. Germline-derived CDR1 and CDR2 are SGHRS and YFSETQ. The DNA for the CDR3 is TGCGCCAGCAGCTTTGAGCGGGACGGAGGACAGGTCTTC. Translating gives CASSFERDGGQVF.

This clone has just a few counts. The chain has TRBV7-2 and TRBJ2-1; D perhaps matches TRBD2 (6 bases). V was cut by 1 base and J by 8 bases, with 12 bases left in between. Germline values: CDR1 SGHTA, CDR2 FQGNSA. The CDR3 contains 14 residues. The CDR3 protein is CASSLVEGLYEQFF. CDR3 DNA sequence: TGTGCCAGCAGCTTAGTGGAGGGTTTGTATGAGCAGTTCTTC.

This chain uses TRBV2 with TRBJ2-3; D uncertain. V was pared by 5 bases and J by 2 bases, with 11 bases between. Germline CDR1 is SNHLY and CDR2 is FYNNEI. There are 14 residues in the CDR3. CDR3 in amino acids: CASSPGLITDTQYF. The CDR3 DNA sequence: TGTGCCAGCAGTCCTGGGTTAATCACAGATACGCAGTATTTT.

The chain combines TRBV18 with TRBJ2-5, with D possibly being TRBD1 (5 bases). Trimming removed 2 bases from V and 5 bases from J, with 9 bases in between. CDR1 is KGHSH and CDR2 is LQKENI in the germline V gene. The CDR3 loop spans 13 amino acids. CDR3 sequence reads: CASSPGQTETQYF. The CDR3 nucleotides are TGTGCCAGCTCACCAGGACAAACGGAGACCCAGTACTTC.

The rearrangement uses TRBV10-3 and TRBJ1-2; 7 bases are shared with TRBD1. V was clipped by 0 bases and J by 7 bases; unmatched bases: 2. From germline, CDR1 is ENHRY and CDR2 SYGVKD. CDR3 length equals 13 residues. The CDR3 region has the DNA TGTGCCATCAGTGAGTCTGGACAGGCTGGCTACACCTTC. It encodes CAISESGQAGYTF.

The rearrangement uses TRBV20-1 and TRBJ1-1, with a weak D call TRBD1 (6 bases). The CDR3 covers 11 residues. The V and J ends lost 4 bases and 8 bases respectively, with 11 bases between them. Germline V CDR1 and CDR2: DFQATT, SNEGSKA (reference sequence). The CDR3 DNA sequence: TGCAGTGCTACAATCAGGGGCGAAGCTTTCTTT. Residues: CSATIRGEAFF.

The J gene is TRBJ2-1, the V gene TRBV9; D is ambiguous. This CDR3 has 13 residues. Germline CDR1 and CDR2: SGDLS and YYNGEE. V dropped 0 bases and J dropped 5 bases, with 6 bases sitting between them. The DNA of the CDR3 is TGTGCCAGCAGCGTAGGGGTAGACAATGAGCAGTTCTTC. This encodes CASSVGVDNEQFF. The entire variable domain, with the rest obtained from reference TRBV9 and TRBJ2-1, is as follows: DSGVTQTPKHLITATGQRVTLRCSPRSGDLSVYWYQQSLDQGLQFLIQYYNGEERAKGNILERFSAQQFPDLHSELNLSSLELGDSALYFCASSVGVDNEQFFGPGTRLTVL.

The chain uses TRBV5-4 and TRBJ1-5; possibly TRBD1 for D (5 bases). CDR1 is SGHNT, CDR2 YYREEE, per germline (reference sequence). The CDR3 contains 12 residues. V was cut by 2 bases and J by 6 bases, with 6 bases left in between. The CDR3 loop reads CASSFRGQPQHF. CDR3 nucleotides: TGTGCCAGCAGCTTTAGGGGTCAGCCCCAGCATTTT.

The V call is TRBV21-1, the J call TRBJ2-7; the table gives TRBD2 as D, unverified against the DNA. TRBV21-1 is a documented pseudogene. The CDR3 length is 11 residues. CDR3 amino acids: CASSNRYEQYF. CDR3 coding DNA: TGTGCCAGCAGCAATCGGTACGAGCAGTACTTC.

The gene calls are TRBV10-3 and TRBJ1-5, with 7 nucleotides matching TRBD1. Germline CDR1 is ENHRY and CDR2 is SYGVKD. The CDR3 length is 15 residues. V lost 3 bases, J lost 6 bases, and 8 bases stayed unmatched. The CDR3 is CAISDVTGKRQPQHF. For the CDR3, the DNA is TGTGCCATCAGTGACGTGACAGGGAAGCGTCAGCCCCAGCATTTT.

The chain couples TRBV28 to TRBJ1-2; TRBD1 matches at 11 bases. Germline V gene lookup returns CDR1 MDHEN and CDR2 SYDVKM. CDR3 size: 15 residues. Losses at the gene ends were 3 bases for V and 5 bases for J; bases not matched to a gene: 5. The CDR3 DNA reads as TGTGCCAGCAGTTTCCAGGACAGGGGGCTGTATGGCTACACCTTC. Translation: CASSFQDRGLYGYTF.

The chain couples TRBV5-4 to TRBJ2-3; 11 bases align to TRBD2. There are 17 residues in the CDR3. The V segment lost 0 bases and the J segment 2 bases; nucleotides outside the gene matches: 5. The V gene's germline CDR1 is SGHNT and CDR2 YYREEE (reference sequence). The CDR3 loop is CASSLDLAGGPTDTQYF. CDR3 nucleotides: TGTGCCAGCAGCTTGGATCTAGCGGGGGGACCCACAGATACGCAGTATTTT.

The V gene is TRBV9, the J gene TRBJ2-1; D uncertain. CDR3 length: 16 residues. The germline V gene has CDR1 SGDLS and CDR2 YYNGEE. The ends were cut back, 0 bases at V and 4 bases at J, with 14 bases in the middle. The CDR3 nucleotides are TGTGCCAGCAGCGTAGCATTGACCGTACCGTACAATGAGCAGTTCTTC. Amino acid sequence: CASSVALTVPYNEQFF.

This rearrangement joins TRBV7-2 to TRBJ1-5; weak D call: TRBD1 (5 bases). V was clipped by 2 bases and J by 2 bases, with 16 bases between them. The CDR3 contains 17 residues. The germline CDR1 and CDR2 sequences are SGHTA and FQGNSA. The CDR3 DNA reads as TGTGCCAGCAGCTTATCGGCAGGGTCTGGGGGCAATCAGCCCCAGCATTTT. Protein product: CASSLSAGSGGNQPQHF.